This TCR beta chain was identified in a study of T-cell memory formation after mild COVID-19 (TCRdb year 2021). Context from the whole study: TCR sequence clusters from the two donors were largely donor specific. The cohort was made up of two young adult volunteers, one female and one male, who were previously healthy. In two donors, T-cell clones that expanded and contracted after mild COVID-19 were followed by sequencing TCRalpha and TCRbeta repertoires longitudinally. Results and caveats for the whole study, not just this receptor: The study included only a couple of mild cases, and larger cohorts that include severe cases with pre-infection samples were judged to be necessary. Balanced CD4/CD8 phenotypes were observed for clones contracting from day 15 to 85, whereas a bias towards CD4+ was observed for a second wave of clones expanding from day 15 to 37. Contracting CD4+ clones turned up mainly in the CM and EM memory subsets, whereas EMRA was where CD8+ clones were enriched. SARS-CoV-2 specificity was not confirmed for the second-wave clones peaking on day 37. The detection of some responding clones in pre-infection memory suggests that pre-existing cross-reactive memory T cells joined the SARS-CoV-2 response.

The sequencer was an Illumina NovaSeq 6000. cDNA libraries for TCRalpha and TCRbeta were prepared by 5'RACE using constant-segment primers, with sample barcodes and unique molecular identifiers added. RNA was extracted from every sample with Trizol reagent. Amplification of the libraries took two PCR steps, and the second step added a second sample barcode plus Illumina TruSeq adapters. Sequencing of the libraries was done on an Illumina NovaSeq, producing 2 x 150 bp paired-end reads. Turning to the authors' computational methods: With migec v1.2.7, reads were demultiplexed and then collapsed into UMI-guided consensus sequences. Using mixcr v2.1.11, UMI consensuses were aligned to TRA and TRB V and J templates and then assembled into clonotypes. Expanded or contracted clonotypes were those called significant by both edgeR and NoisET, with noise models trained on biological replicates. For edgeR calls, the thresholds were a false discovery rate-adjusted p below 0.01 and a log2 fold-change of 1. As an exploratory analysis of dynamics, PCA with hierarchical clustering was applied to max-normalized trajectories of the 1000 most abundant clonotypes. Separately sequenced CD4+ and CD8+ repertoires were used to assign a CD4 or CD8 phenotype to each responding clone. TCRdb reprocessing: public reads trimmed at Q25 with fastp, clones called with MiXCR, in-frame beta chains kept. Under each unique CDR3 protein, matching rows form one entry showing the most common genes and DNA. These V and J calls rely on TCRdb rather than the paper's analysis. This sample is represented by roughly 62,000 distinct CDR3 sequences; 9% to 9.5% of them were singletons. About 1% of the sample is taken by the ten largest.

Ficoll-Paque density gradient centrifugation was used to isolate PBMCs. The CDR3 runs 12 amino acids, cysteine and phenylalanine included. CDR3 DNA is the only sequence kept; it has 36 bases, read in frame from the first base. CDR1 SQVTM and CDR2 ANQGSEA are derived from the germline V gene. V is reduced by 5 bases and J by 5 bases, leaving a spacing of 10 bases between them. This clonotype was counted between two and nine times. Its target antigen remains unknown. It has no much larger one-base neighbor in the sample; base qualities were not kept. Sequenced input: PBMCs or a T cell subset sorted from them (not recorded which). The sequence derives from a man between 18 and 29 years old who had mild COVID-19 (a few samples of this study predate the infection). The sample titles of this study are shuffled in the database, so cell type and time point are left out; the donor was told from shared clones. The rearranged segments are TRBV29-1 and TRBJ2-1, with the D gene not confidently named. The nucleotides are TGCAGCGTTCCGAAACAAAACAATGAGCAGTTCTTC. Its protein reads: CSVPKQNNEQFF.